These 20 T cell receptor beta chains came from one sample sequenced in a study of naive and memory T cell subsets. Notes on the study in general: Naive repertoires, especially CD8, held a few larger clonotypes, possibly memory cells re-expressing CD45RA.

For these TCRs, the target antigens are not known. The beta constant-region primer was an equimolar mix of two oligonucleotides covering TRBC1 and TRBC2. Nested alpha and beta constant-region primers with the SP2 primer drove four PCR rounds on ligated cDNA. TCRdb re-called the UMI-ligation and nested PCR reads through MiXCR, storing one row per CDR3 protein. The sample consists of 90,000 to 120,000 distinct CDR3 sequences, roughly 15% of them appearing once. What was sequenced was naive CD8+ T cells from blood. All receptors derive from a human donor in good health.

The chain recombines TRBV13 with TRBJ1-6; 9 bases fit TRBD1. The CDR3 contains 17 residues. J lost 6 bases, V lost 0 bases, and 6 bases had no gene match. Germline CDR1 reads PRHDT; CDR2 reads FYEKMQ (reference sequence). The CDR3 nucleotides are TGTGCCAGCAGCTTAGGAACCGGGACAGGGCGTAATTCACCCCTCCACTTT. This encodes CASSLGTGTGRNSPLHF.

Here the CDR3 DNA reads TGTGCCTGGGGGGGACAGGGCAATCAGCCCCAGCATTTT. Amino acid sequence: CAWGGQGNQPQHF. The gene calls are TRBV30 and TRBJ1-5, with 8 bases that match TRBD1. Germline V gene data show CDR1 as GTSNPN and CDR2 as SVGIG (reference sequence). V dropped 5 bases and J dropped 2; count of bases not matched to a gene: 2. The CDR3 loop spans 13 amino acids.

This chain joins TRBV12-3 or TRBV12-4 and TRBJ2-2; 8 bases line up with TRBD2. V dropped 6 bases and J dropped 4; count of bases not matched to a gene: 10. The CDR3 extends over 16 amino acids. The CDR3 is CASSQSSGAATGELFF. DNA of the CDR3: TGTGCCAGCAGCCAGAGTAGCGGGGCTGCCACCGGGGAGCTGTTTTTT.

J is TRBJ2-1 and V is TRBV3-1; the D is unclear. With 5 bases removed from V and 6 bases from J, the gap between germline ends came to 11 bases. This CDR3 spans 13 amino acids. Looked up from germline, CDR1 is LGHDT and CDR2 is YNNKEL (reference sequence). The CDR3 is CASSFPLSNEQFF. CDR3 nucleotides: TGTGCCAGCAGCTTTCCCCTGAGCAATGAGCAGTTCTTC.

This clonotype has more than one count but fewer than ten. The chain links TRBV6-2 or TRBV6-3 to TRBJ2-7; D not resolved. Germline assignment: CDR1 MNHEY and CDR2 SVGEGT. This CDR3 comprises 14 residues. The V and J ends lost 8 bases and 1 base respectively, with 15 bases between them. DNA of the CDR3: TGTGCCAGCCAGTCGGTCGGAAAGTCCTACGAGCAGTACTTC. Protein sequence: CASQSVGKSYEQYF.

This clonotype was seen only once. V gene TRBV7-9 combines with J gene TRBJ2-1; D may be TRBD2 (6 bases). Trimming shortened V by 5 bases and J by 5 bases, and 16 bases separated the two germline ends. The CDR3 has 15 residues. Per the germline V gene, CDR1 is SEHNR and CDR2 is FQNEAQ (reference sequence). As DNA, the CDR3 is TGTGCCAGCAGCCCAGAACTAGCCCGACACAATGAGCAGTTCTTC. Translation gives CASSPELARHNEQFF.

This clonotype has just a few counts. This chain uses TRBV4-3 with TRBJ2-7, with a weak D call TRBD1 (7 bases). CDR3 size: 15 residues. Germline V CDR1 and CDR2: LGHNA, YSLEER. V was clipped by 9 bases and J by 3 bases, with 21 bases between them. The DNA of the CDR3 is TGCGCCAGTGGAAAGACAGGGACTGAGTTCTACGAGCAGTACTTC. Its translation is CASGKTGTEFYEQYF.

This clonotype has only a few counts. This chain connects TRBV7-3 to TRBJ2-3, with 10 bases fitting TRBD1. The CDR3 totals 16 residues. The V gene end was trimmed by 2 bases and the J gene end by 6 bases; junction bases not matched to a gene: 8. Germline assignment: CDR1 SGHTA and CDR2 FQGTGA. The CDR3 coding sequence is TGTGCCAGCAGCTTATACGGACAGGGGGGGTTGGATACGCAGTATTTT. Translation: CASSLYGQGGLDTQYF.

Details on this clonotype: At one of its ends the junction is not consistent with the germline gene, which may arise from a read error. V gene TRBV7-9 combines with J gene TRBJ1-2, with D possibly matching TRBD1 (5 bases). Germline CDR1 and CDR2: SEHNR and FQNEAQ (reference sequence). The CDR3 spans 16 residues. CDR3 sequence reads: CASSSSEGDSGEGYTF. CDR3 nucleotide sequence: TGTGCCAGCAGCTCCTCGGAGGGCGACTCGGGGGAAGGCTACACCTTT.

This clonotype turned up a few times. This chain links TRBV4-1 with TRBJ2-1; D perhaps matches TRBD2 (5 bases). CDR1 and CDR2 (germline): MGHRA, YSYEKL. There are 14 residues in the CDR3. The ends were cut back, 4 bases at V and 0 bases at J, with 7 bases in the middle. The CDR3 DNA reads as TGCGCCAGCAGCCTACTAGACTCCTACAATGAGCAGTTCTTC. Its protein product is CASSLLDSYNEQFF.

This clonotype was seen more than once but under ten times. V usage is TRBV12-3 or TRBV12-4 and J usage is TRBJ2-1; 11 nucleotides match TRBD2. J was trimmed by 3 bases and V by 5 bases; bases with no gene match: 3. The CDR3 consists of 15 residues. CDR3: CASSPTSGIYNEQFF. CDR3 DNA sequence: TGTGCCAGCAGTCCGACTAGCGGGATCTACAATGAGCAGTTCTTC.

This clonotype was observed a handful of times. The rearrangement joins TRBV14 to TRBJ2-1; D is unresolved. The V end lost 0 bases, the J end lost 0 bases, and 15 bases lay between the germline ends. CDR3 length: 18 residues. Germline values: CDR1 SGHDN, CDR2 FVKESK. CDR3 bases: TGTGCCAGCAGCCAAGATGACCCTCTAGTGATCTCCTACAATGAGCAGTTCTTC. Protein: CASSQDDPLVISYNEQFF.

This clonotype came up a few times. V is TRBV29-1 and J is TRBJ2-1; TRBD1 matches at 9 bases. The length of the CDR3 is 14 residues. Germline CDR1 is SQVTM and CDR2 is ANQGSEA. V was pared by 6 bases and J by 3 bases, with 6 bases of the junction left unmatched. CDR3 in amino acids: CSVSGTGLYNEQFF. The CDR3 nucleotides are TGCAGCGTGTCCGGGACAGGGCTCTACAATGAGCAGTTCTTC.

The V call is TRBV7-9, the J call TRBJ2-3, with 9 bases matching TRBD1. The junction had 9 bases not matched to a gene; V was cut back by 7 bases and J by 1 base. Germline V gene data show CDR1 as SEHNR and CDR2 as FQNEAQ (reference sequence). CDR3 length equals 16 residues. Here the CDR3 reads CASTVTGGYRTDTQYF. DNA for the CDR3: TGTGCCAGCACAGTAACAGGGGGCTATCGCACAGATACGCAGTATTTT.

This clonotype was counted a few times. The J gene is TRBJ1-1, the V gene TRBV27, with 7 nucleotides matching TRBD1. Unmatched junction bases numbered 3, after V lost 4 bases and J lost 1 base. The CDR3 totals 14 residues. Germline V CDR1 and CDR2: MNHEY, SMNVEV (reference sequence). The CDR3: CASSWGTANTEAFF. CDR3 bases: TGTGCCAGCAGTTGGGGGACAGCGAACACTGAAGCTTTCTTT.

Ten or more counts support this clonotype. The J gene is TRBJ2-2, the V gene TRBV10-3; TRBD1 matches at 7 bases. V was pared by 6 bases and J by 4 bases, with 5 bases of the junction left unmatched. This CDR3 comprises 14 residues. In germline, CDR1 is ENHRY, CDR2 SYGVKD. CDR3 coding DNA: TGTGCCATCAGCGGGACAGAGACCACCGGGGAGCTGTTTTTT. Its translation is CAISGTETTGELFF.

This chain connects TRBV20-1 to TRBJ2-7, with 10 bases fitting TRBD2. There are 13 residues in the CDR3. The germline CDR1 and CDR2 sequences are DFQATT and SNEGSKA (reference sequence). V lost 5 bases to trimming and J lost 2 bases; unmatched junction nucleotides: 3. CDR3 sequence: CSARSGGAYEQYF. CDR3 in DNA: TGCAGTGCTCGAAGCGGGGGGGCCTACGAGCAGTACTTC.

The CDR3 nucleotides are TGTGCCAGCAGCCAAGATTTTAACTTGGGCTATGGCTACACCTTC. Encoded protein: CASSQDFNLGYGYTF. This chain links TRBV3-1 with TRBJ1-2; no definite D call. The CDR3 loop spans 15 amino acids. Germline CDR1 is LGHDT and CDR2 is YNNKEL (reference sequence). Trimming cost V 0 bases and J 4 bases, with 12 bases left between them.

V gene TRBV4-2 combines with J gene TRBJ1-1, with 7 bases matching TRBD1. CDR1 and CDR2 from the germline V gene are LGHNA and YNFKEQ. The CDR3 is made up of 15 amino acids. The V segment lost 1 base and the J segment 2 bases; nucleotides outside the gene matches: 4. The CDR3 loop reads CASSQATGSNTEAFF. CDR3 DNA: TGTGCCAGCAGCCAAGCGACAGGGTCAAACACTGAAGCTTTCTTT.

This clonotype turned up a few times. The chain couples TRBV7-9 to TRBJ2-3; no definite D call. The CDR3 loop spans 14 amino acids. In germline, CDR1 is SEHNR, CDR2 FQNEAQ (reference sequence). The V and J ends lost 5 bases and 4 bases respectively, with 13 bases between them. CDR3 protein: CASSPTKKSDTQYF. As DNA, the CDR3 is TGTGCCAGCAGCCCCACGAAAAAATCAGATACGCAGTATTTT.